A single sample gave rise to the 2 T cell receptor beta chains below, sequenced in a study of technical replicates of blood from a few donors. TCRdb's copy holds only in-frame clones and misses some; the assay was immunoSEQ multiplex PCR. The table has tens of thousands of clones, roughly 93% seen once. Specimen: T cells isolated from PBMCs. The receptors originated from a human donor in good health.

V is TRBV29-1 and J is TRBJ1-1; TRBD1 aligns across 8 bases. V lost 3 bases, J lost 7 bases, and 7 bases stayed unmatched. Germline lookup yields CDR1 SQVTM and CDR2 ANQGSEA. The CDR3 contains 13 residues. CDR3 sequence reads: CSVDPDRVNEAFF. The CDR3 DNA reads TGCAGCGTTGACCCGGACAGGGTGAATGAAGCTTTCTTT.

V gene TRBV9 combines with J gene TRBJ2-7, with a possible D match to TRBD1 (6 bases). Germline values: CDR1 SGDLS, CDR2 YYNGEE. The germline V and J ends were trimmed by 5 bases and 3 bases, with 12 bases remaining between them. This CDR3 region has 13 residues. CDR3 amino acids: CASRRQENYEQYF. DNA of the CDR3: TGTGCCAGCAGAAGACAGGAGAACTACGAGCAGTACTTC. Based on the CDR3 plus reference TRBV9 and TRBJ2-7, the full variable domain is DSGVTQTPKHLITATGQRVTLRCSPRSGDLSVYWYQQSLDQGLQFLIQYYNGEERAKGNILERFSAQQFPDLHSELNLSSLELGDSALYFCASRRQENYEQYFGPGTRLTVT.